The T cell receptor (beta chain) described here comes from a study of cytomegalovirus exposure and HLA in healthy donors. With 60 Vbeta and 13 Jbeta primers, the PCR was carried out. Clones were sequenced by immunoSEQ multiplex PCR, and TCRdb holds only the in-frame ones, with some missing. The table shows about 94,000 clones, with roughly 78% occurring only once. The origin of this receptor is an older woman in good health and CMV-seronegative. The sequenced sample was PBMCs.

The CDR3 loop is CASSRGDQPQHF. The CDR3 nucleotides are TGTGCCAGCAGTAGAGGAGATCAGCCCCAGCATTTT. This chain links TRBV6-5 with TRBJ1-5, with D hard to call. This CDR3 spans 12 amino acids. Germline V CDR1 and CDR2: MNHEY, SVGAGI. Trimming pared 5 bases from V and 5 bases from J, leaving 7 bases between.